These T cell receptor beta chains were read from a single sample in a study of patients and donors after allogeneic stem cell transplantation. Each CDR3 protein gets one entry after TCRdb re-called the RT-PCR reads with MiXCR. This sample has roughly 880,000 distinct CDR3 sequences, with around 17% found just once. The sequencing sample was made of blood, either unsorted or a sorted T cell fraction (not recorded which). These TCRs come from a human donor who was either an allogeneic HSCT recipient or a stem cell or donor lymphocyte infusion donor (not recorded which). It is not recorded whose cells these are; they may come from a transplant donor. Both conserved end residues are part of each CDR3. The D gene is left open where the match is weak. Clone size is given for some rows only: seen once, a few or many times, or a class if the clone is expanded.

>TRBV9|few|TRBJ1-1|-
CASSVEAATEAFF
TGTGCCAGCAGCGTAGAGGCGGCCACTGAAGCTTTCTTT
>TRBV27|few|TRBJ1-1|-
CASSSRAPQGAEAFF
TGTGCCAGCAGTTCACGGGCCCCGCAGGGAGCTGAAGCTTTCTTT
>TRBV28|few|TRBJ2-2|-
CASSFYKNTGELFF
TGTGCCAGCAGTTTTTACAAGAACACCGGGGAGCTGTTTTTT
>TRBV7-9|-|TRBJ2-2|TRBD2
CASSFGLAGEGTGELFF
TGTGCCAGCAGCTTCGGACTAGCGGGAGAAGGCACCGGGGAGCTGTTTTTT
>TRBV5-1|-|TRBJ2-3|-
CASSLDPSDVIGADTQYF
TGCGCCAGCAGCTTGGACCCTTCTGACGTCATCGGGGCAGATACGCAGTATTTT
>TRBV10-3|few|TRBJ2-1|-
CAISNFSAAYNEQFF
TGTGCCATCAGCAATTTTTCGGCTGCCTACAATGAGCAGTTCTTC
>TRBV27|-|TRBJ1-2|TRBD1
CASSFRGQENYGYTF
TGTGCCAGCAGTTTCAGGGGGCAGGAGAACTATGGCTACACCTTC
>TRBV29-1|many|TRBJ2-1|-
CSVDWIGNEQFF
TGCAGCGTTGATTGGATCGGGAATGAGCAGTTCTTC
>TRBV27|few|TRBJ1-4|-
CASSFSGINEKLFF
TGTGCCAGCAGTTTCTCGGGGATTAATGAAAAACTGTTTTTT
>TRBV27|-|TRBJ2-7|TRBD1
CASSFTGGSSYEQYF
TGTGCCAGCAGTTTTACAGGGGGCTCCTCCTACGAGCAGTACTTC
>TRBV7-3|-|TRBJ2-3|-
CASSLWGGSTDTQYF
TGTGCCAGCAGCTTATGGGGGGGCAGCACAGATACGCAGTATTTT
>TRBV6-5|-|TRBJ2-1|TRBD2
CASSYTSGIGNEQFF
TGTGCCAGCAGTTACACTAGCGGGATCGGAAATGAGCAGTTCTTC
>TRBV20-1|-|TRBJ2-7|TRBD1
CSAKGQAYEQYF
TGCAGTGCTAAAGGACAGGCTTATGAGCAGTACTTC
>TRBV2|few|TRBJ1-4|-
CASSPLRGSETNEKLFF
TGTGCCAGCAGCCCCCTGAGAGGATCCGAAACTAATGAAAAACTGTTTTTT
>TRBV11-2|-|TRBJ1-1|-
CASSQPTGRPEAFF
TGTGCCAGCAGCCAGCCTACAGGAAGGCCTGAAGCTTTCTTT
>TRBV20-1|few|TRBJ1-2|-
CSANREYGYTF
TGCAGTGCTAACAGAGAATATGGCTACACCTTC
>TRBV2|few|TRBJ2-7|-
CASSEGARSSYEQYF
TGTGCCAGCAGTGAGGGGGCTCGGTCCTCCTACGAGCAGTACTTC
>TRBV3-1|-|TRBJ2-5|TRBD1
CASSPPGQGKETQYF
TGTGCCAGCAGCCCCCCGGGACAGGGGAAAGAGACCCAGTACTTC
>TRBV5-6|many|TRBJ2-1|-
CASSFRLYNEQFF
TGTGCCAGCAGCTTCAGACTATACAATGAGCAGTTCTTC
>TRBV20-1|few|TRBJ1-4|TRBD1
CSARPRTGANEKLFF
TGCAGTGCTAGACCCCGGACAGGGGCTAATGAAAAACTGTTTTTT
>TRBV27|few|TRBJ2-7|-
CASSPISTGTEQYF
TGTGCCAGCAGTCCGATCTCAACGGGTACCGAGCAGTACTTC
>TRBV11-1|few|TRBJ2-3|-
CASSLTRSYWTSTDTQYF
TGTGCCAGCAGCTTAACACGATCTTACTGGACCAGCACAGATACGCAGTATTTT